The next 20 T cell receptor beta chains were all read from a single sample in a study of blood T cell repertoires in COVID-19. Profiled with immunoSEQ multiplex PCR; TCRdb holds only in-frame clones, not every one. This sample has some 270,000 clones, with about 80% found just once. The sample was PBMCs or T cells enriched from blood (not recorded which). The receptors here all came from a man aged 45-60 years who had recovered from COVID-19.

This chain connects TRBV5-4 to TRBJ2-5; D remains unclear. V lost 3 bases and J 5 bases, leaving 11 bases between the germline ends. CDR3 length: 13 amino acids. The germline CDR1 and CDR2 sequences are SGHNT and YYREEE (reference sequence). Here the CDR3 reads CASSWAGPETQYF. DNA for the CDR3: TGTGCCAGCAGCTGGGCTGGGCCGGAGACCCAGTACTTC.

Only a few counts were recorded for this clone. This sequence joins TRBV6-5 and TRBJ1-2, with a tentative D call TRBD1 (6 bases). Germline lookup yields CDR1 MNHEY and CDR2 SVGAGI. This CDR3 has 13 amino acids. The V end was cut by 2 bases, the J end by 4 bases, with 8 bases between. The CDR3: CASSYAGAYGYTF. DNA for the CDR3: TGTGCCAGCAGTTACGCAGGGGCCTATGGCTACACCTTC.

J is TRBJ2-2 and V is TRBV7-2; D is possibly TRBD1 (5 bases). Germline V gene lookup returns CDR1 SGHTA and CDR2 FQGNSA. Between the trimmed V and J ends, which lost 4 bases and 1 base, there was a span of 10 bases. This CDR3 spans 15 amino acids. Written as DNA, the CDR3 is TGTGCCAGCAGCTATCGAACAGGGAACACCGGGGAGCTGTTTTTT. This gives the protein CASSYRTGNTGELFF.

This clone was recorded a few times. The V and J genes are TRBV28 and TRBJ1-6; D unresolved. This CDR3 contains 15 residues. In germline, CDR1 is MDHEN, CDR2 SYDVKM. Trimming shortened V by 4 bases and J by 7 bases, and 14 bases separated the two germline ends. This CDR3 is CASSSPGGPNSPLHF. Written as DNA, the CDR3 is TGTGCCAGCAGTTCCCCTGGCGGCCCGAATTCACCCCTCCACTTT.

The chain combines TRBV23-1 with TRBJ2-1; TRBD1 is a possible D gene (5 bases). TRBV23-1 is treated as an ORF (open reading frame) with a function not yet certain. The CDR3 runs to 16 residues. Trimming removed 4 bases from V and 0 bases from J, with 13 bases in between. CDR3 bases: TGCGCCAGCAGTCCACCTAAGGGGATCTCCTACAATGAGCAGTTCTTC. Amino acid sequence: CASSPPKGISYNEQFF.

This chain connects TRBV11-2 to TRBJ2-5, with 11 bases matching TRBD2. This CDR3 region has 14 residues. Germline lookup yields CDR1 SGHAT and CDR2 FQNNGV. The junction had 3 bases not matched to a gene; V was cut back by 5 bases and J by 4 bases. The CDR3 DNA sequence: TGTGCCAGCAGCCCCGGACTAGCGGGAGAGACCCAGTACTTC. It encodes CASSPGLAGETQYF.

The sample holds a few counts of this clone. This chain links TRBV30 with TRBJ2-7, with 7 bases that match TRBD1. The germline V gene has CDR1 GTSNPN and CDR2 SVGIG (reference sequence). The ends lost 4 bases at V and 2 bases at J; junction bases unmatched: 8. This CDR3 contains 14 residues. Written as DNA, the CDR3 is TGTGCCTGGAACCCGACAGGGTCGCCCTACGAGCAGTACTTC. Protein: CAWNPTGSPYEQYF.

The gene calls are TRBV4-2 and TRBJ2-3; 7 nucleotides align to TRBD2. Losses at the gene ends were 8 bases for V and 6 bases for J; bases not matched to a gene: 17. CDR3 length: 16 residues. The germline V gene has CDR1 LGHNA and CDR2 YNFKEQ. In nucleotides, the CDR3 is TGTGCCAGCCGACTCACCCCGGCGGGAGTCAGCGATACGCAGTATTTT. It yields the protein CASRLTPAGVSDTQYF.

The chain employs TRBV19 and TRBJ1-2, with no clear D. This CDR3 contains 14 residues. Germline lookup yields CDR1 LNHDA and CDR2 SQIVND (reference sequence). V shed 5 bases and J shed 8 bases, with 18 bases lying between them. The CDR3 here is CASSFYELKQGYTF. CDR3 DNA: TGTGCCAGTAGTTTCTACGAACTTAAACAGGGCTACACCTTC.

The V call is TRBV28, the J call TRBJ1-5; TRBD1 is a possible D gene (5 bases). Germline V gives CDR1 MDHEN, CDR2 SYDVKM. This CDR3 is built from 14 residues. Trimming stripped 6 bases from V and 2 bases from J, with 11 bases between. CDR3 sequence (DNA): TGTGCCAGCAGGCTACAGGTTCGCAATCAGCCCCAGCATTTT. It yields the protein CASRLQVRNQPQHF. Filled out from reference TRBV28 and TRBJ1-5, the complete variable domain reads DVKVTQSSRYLVKRTGEKVFLECVQDMDHENMFWYRQDPGLGLRLIYFSYDVKMKEKGDIPEGYSVSREKKERFSLILESASTNQTSMYLCASRLQVRNQPQHFGDGTRLSIL.

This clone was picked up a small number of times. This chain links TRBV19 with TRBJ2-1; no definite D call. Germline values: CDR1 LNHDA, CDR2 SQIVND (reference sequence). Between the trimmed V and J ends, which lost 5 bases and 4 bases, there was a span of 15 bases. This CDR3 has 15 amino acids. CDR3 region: CASSFWPPGYNEQFF. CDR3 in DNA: TGTGCCAGTAGTTTCTGGCCCCCCGGGTACAATGAGCAGTTCTTC.

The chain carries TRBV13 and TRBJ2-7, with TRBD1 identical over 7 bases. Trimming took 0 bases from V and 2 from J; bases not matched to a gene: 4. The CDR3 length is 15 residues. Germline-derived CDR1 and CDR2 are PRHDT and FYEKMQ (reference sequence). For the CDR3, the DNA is TGTGCCAGCAGCTTAGGGACAGGGATAACCTACGAGCAGTACTTC. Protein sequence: CASSLGTGITYEQYF.

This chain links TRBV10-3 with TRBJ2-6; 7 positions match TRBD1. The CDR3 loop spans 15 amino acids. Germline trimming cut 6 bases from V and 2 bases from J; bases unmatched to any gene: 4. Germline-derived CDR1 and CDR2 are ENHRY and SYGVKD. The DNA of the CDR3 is TGTGCCATCAGGACTGACAGGGCTGGGGCCAACGTCCTGACTTTC. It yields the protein CAIRTDRAGANVLTF.

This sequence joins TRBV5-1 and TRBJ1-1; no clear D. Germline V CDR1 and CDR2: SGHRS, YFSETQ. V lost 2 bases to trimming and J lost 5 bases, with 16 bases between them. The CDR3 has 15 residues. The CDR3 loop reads CASSFFGERRTEAFF. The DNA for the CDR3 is TGCGCCAGCAGCTTTTTCGGGGAAAGAAGAACTGAAGCTTTCTTT.

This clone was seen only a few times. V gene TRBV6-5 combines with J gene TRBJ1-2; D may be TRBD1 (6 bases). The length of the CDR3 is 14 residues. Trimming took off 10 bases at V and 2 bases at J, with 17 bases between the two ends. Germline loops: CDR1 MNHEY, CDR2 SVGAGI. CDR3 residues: CATQRGGWNYGYTF. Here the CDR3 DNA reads TGTGCCACCCAGAGGGGGGGCTGGAACTATGGCTACACCTTC.

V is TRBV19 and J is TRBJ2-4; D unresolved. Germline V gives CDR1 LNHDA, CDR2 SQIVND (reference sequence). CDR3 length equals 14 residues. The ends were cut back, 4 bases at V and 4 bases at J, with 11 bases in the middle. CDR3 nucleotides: TGTGCCAGTAGTAGCGGCCTGAATAAAAACATTCAGTACTTC. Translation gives CASSSGLNKNIQYF.

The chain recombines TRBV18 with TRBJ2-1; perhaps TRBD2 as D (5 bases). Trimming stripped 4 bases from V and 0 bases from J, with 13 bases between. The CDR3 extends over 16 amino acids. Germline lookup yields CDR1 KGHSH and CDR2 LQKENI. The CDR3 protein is CASSLILARSYNEQFF. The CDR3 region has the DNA TGTGCCAGCTCACTAATCTTAGCGCGCTCCTACAATGAGCAGTTCTTC.

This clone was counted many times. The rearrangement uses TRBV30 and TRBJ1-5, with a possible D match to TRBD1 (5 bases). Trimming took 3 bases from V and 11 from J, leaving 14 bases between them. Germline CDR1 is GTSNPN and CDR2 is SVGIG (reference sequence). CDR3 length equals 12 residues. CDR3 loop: CAWSHTGGTQHF. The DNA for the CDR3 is TGTGCCTGGAGCCACACCGGGGGGACCCAGCATTTT.

Here the CDR3 reads CASSLTGGLSYEQYF. The CDR3 bases are TGTGCCAGCAGCTTAACGGGGGGTTTATCCTACGAGCAGTACTTC. The rearrangement uses TRBV7-3 and TRBJ2-7; a possible D gene is TRBD2 (6 bases). Trimming left V 0 bases short and J 1 base short, with 10 bases between. In germline, CDR1 is SGHTA, CDR2 FQGTGA. This CDR3 is built from 15 residues.

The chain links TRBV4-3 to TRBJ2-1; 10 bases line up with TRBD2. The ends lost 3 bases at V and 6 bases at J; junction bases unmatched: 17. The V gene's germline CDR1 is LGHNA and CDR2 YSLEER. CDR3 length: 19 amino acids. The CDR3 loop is CASSQIASGSGRAGNEQFF. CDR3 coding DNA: TGCGCCAGCAGCCAGATAGCCTCCGGGAGCGGGAGGGCCGGCAATGAGCAGTTCTTC.